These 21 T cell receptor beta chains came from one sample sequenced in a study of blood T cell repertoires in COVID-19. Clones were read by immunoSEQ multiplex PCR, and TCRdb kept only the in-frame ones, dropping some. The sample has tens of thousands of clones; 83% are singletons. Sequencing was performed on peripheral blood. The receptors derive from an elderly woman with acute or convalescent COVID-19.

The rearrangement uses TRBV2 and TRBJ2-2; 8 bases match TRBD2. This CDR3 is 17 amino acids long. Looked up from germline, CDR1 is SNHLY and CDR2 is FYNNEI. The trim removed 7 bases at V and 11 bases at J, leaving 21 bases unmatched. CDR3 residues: CASNPSGGVPETHELFF. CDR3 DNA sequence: TGTGCCAGCAATCCCTCCGGGGGGGTCCCAGAGACTCACGAGCTGTTTTTT.

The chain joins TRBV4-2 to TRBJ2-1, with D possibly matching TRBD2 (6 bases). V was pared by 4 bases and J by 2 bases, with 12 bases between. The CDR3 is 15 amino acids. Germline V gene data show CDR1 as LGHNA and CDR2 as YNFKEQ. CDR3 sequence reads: CASSRDWEAYNEQFF. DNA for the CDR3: TGTGCCAGCAGCCGAGATTGGGAGGCCTACAATGAGCAGTTCTTC.

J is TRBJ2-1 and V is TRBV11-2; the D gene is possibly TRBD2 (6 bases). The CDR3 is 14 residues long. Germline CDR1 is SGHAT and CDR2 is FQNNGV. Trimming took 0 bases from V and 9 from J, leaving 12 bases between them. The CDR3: CASSLDLAMIEQFF. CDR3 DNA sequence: TGTGCCAGCAGCTTAGACCTAGCGATGATTGAGCAGTTCTTC.

CDR3 loop: CASSRIAVEETQYF. The CDR3 nucleotides are TGTGCCAGCAGTCGTATCGCGGTAGAAGAGACCCAGTACTTC. The chain links TRBV3-1 (or the pseudogene TRBV3-2) to TRBJ2-5; D uncertain. The ends were cut back, 6 bases at V and 3 bases at J, with 14 bases in the middle. This CDR3 comprises 14 residues. The germline V gene has CDR1 LGHDT and CDR2 YNNKEL (reference sequence).

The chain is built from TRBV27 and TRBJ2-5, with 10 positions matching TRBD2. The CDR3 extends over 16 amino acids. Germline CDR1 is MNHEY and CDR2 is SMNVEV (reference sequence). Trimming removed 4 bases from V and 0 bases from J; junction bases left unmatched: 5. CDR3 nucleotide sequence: TGTGCCAGCAGTTCCCGTAGCGGGAGGAACCAAGAGACCCAGTACTTC. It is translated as CASSSRSGRNQETQYF.

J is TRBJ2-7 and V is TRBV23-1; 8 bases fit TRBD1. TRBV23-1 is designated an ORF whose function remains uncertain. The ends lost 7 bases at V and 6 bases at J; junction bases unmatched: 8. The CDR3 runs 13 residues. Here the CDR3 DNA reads TGCGCCAGCACAGCCCGACAGGGGCGCGAGCAGTACTTC. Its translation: CASTARQGREQYF.

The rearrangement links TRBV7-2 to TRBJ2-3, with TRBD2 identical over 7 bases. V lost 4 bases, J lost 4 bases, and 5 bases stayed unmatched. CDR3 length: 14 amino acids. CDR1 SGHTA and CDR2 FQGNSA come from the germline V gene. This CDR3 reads CASSSMTSSDTQYF. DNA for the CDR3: TGTGCCAGCAGCTCAATGACTAGCTCAGATACGCAGTATTTT.

As DNA, the CDR3 is TGCAGCGTTTACAGGAACTACGAGCAGTACTTC. It yields the protein CSVYRNYEQYF. V is TRBV29-1 and J is TRBJ2-7; D perhaps matches TRBD1 (5 bases). The CDR3 extends over 11 amino acids. V was shortened by 5 bases and J by 3 bases, with 8 bases between the two germline ends. Germline lookup yields CDR1 SQVTM and CDR2 ANQGSEA.

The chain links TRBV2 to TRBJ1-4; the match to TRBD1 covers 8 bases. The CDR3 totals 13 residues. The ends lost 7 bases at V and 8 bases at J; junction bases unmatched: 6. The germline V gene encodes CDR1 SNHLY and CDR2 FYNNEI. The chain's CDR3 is CASNQGAREKLFF. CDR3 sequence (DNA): TGTGCCAGCAACCAGGGGGCGCGAGAAAAACTGTTTTTT.

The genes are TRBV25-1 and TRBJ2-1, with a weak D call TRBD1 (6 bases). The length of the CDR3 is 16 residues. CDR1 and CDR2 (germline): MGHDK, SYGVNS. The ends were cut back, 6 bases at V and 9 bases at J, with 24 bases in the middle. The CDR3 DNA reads TGTGCCAGCAGCTCCCTACCCCCCAGGGCCAGGGGTGAGCAGTTCTTC. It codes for CASSSLPPRARGEQFF.

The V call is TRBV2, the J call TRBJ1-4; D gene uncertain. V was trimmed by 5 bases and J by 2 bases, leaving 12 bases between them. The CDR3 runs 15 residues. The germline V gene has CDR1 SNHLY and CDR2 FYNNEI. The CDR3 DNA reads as TGTGCCAGCAGTAGAAGAGGGAGCACTAATGAAAAACTGTTTTTT. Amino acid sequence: CASSRRGSTNEKLFF.

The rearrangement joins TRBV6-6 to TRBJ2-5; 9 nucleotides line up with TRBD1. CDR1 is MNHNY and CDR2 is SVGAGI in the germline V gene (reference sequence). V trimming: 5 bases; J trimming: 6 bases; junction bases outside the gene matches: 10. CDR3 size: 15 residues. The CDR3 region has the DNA TGTGCCAGCAGTAGCCCGGGACAGGGAGGACAGACCCAGTACTTC. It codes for CASSSPGQGGQTQYF.

CDR3 nucleotide sequence: TGTGCCAGCACGGGGGGGTCTGAAGCTTTCTTT. Residues: CASTGGSEAFF. The chain is built from TRBV6-4 and TRBJ1-1, with D perhaps TRBD1 (5 bases). The CDR3 spans 11 residues. Looked up from germline, CDR1 is MRHNA and CDR2 is SNTAGT. V lost 7 bases to trimming and J lost 6 bases, with 9 bases between them.

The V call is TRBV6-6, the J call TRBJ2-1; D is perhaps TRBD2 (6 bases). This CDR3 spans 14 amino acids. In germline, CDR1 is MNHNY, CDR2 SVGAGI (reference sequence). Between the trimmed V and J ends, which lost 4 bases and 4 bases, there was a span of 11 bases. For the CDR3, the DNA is TGTGCCAGCAGTTTAGCGGCTCGGTACAATGAGCAGTTCTTC. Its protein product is CASSLAARYNEQFF.

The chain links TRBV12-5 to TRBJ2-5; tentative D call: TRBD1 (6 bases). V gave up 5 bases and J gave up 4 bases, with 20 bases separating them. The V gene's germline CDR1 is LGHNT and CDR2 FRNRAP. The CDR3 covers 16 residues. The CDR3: CASGLGLQGEGETQYF. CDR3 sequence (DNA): TGTGCTAGTGGTCTCGGTCTACAGGGAGAGGGAGAGACCCAGTACTTC.

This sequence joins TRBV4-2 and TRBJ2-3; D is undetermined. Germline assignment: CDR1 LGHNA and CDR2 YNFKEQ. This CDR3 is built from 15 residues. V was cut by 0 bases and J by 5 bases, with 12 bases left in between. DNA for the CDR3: TGTGCCAGCAGCCAAGATGGTGTAACTCGAGATACGCAGTATTTT. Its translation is CASSQDGVTRDTQYF.

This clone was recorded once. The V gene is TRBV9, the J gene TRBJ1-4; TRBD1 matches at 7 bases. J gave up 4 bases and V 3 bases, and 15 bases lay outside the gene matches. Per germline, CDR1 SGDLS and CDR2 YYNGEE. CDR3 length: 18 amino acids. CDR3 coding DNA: TGTGCCAGCAGCGAAGGGGGAAACGAGGGGGCTGGTAATGAAAAACTGTTTTTT. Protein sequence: CASSEGGNEGAGNEKLFF.

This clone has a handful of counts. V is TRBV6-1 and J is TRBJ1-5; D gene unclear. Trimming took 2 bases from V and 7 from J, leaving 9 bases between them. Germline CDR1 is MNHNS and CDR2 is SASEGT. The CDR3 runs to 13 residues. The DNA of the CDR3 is TGTGCCAGCAGTGAACAGTCTCACCAGCCCCAGCATTTT. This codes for CASSEQSHQPQHF.

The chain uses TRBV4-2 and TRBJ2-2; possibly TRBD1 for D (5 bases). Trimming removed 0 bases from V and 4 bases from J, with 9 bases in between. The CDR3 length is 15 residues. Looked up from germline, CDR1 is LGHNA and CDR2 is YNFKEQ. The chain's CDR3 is CASSQDAGSTGELFF. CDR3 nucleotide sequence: TGTGCCAGCAGCCAAGACGCAGGGTCCACCGGGGAGCTGTTTTTT.

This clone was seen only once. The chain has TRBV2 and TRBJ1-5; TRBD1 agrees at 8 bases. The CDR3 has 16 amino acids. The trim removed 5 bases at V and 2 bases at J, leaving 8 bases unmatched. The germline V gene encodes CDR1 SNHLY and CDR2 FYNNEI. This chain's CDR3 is CASSTWTGRGNQPQHF. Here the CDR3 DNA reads TGTGCCAGCAGTACCTGGACAGGGAGGGGCAATCAGCCCCAGCATTTT.

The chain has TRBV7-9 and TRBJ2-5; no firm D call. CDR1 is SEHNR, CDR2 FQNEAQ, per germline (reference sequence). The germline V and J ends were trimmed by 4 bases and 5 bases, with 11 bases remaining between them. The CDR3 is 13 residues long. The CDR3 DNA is TGTGCCAGCAGCTATAACCCCGGGGAGACCCAGTACTTC. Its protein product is CASSYNPGETQYF.